The clone carrying this T cell receptor beta chain was detected many times. Authors' methods: Quantification of nucleated cells was approximated via reference gene primer amplification. The assay was immunoSEQ multiplex PCR, and TCRdb's table has in-frame clones only and misses some. V and J calls and clone size are given by that table; D and trimming were obtained from the DNA. The table has some 200,000 clones, approximately 86% seen once; the top ten hold roughly 1.3%. The sample comes from a study of blood T cell repertoires in COVID-19. Study in general: Researchers got acute and convalescent COVID-19 samples from the United States, Italy and Spain.

Enrolled during active infection, Seattle patients were then followed longitudinally. The germline gives CDR1 MRHNA, CDR2 SNTAGT. Germline trimming cut 5 bases from V and 4 bases from J; bases unmatched to any gene: 7. The CDR3 covers 14 residues. This sequence joins TRBV6-4 and TRBJ1-1; TRBD1 aligns across 7 bases. This TCR derives from a woman aged 25 to 39 with COVID-19, enrolled during active disease. What was sequenced was peripheral blood. The DNA for the CDR3 is TGTGCCAGCAGTACCGGACAGGAGGGCACTGAAGCTTTCTTT. It yields the protein CASSTGQEGTEAFF.